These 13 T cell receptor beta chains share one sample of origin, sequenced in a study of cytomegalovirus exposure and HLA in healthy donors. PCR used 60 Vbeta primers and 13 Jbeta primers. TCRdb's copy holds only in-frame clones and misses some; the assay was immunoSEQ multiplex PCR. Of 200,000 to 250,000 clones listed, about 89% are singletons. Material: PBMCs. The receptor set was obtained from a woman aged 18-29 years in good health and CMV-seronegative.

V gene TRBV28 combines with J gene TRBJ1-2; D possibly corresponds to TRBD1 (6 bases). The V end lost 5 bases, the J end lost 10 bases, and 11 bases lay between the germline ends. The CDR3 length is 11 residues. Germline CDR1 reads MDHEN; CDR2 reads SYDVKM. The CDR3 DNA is TGTGCCAGCAGTACCAACAGGGACTACACCTTC. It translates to CASSTNRDYTF.

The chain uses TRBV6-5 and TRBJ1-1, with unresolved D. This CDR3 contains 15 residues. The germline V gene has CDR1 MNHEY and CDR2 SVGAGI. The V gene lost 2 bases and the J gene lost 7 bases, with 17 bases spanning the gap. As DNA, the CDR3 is TGTGCCAGCAGTTACGTGGCAGGCCTAAGTATTGAAGCTTTCTTT. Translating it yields CASSYVAGLSIEAFF.

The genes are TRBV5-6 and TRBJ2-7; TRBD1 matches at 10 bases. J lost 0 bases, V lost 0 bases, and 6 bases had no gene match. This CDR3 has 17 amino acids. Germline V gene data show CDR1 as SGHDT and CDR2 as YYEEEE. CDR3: CASSLGGQGVSSYEQYF. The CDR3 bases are TGTGCCAGCAGCTTGGGAGGACAGGGGGTTAGCTCCTACGAGCAGTACTTC.

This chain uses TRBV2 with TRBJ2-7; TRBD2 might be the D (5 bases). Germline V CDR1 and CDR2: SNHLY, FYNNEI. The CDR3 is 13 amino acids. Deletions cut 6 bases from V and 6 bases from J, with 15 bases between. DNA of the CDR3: TGTGCCAGCAGAAGGACTTACTATGGCGAGCAGTACTTC. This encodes CASRRTYYGEQYF.

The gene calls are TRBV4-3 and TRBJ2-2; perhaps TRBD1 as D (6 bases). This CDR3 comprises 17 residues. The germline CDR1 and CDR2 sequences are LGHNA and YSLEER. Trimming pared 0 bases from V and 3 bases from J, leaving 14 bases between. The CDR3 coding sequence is TGCGCCAGCAGCCAAGATCGGGCCAGGGGATACACCGGGGAGCTGTTTTTT. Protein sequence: CASSQDRARGYTGELFF.

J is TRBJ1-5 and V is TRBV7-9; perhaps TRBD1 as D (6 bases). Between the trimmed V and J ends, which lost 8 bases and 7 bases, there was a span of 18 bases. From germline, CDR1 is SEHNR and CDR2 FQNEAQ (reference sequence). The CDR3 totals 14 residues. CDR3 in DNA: TGTGCCAGCTCCTGGGGGGGGCGGATGCAGCCCCAGCATTTT. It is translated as CASSWGGRMQPQHF.

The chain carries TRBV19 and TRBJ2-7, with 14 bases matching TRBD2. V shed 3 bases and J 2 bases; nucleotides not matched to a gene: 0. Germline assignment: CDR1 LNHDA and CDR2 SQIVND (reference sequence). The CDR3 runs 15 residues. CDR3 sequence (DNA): TGTGCCAGTAGTATGGGACTAGCGGGAGCCTACGAGCAGTACTTC. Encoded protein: CASSMGLAGAYEQYF.

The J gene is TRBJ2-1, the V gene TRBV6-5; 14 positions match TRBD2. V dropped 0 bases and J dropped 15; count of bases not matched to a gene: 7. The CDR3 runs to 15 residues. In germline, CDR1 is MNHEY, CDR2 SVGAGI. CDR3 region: CASSYSTSGRAVWFF. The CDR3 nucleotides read TGTGCCAGCAGTTACTCGACTAGCGGGAGGGCCGTATGGTTCTTC.

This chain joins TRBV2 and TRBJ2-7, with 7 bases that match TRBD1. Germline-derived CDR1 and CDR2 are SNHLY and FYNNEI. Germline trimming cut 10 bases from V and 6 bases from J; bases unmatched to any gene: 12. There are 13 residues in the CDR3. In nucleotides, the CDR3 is TGTGCCAATGAAGGGACAGATATCTCCGAGCAGTACTTC. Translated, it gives CANEGTDISEQYF. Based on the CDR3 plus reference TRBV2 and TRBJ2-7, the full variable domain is EPEVTQTPSHQVTQMGQEVILRCVPISNHLYFYWYRQILGQKVEFLVSFYNNEISEKSEIFDDQFSVERPDGSNFTLKIRSTKLEDSAMYFCANEGTDISEQYFGPGTRLTVT.

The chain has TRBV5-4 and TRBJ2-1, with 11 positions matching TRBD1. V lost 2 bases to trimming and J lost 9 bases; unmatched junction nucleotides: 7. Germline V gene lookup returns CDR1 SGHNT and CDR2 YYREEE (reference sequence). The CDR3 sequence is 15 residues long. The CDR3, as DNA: TGTGCCAGCAGCTTTCCCCGGACAGGGGGCGTTGAGCAGTTCTTC. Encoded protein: CASSFPRTGGVEQFF.

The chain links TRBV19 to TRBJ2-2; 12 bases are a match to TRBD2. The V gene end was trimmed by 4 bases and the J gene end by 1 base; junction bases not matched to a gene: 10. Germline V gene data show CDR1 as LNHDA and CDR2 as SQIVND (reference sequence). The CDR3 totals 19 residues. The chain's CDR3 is CASSRRTSGKGKNTGELFF. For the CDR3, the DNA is TGTGCCAGTAGTAGAAGGACTAGCGGGAAAGGAAAGAACACCGGGGAGCTGTTTTTT.

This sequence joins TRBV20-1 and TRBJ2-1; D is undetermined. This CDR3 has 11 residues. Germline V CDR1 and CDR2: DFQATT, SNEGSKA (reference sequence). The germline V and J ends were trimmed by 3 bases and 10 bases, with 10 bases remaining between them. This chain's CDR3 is CSASWAFEQFF. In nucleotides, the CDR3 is TGCAGTGCTAGCTGGGCCTTCGAGCAGTTCTTC.

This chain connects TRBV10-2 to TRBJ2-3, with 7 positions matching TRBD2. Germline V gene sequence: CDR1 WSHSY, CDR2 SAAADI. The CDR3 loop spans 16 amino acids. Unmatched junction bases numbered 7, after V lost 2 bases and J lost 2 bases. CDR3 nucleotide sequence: TGCGCCAGCAGTGAGCCCCGGGACTACCTCACAGATACGCAGTATTTT. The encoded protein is CASSEPRDYLTDTQYF.